Listed below are T cell receptor beta chains from one sample, sequenced in a study of somatic mutations in cytotoxic T cells in rheumatoid arthritis. The data were produced by immunoSEQ multiplex PCR, yet TCRdb's version contains in-frame clones alone and is incomplete. The data show about 14,000 clones, 60% to 85% seen once. Sequencing was done on a sample of CD8+ T cells sorted from blood. The receptors come from an adult with rheumatoid arthritis. Both conserved end residues are part of each CDR3. Fields, in order: D gene, J gene, clone size, V gene, CDR3 protein, CDR3 DNA. D genes are given only for firm matches. Clone size appears in some rows only: once, few, many, or a class for an expanded clone.

TRBD1 TRBJ1-1 NA TRBV19 CASSIAEQGADTEAFF TGTGCCAGTAGTATTGCAGAACAGGGGGCGGACACTGAAGCTTTCTTT
NA TRBJ2-7 NA TRBV2 CASSTGYEQYF TGTGCCAGCTCAACAGGGTACGAGCAGTACTTC
NA TRBJ1-2 NA TRBV27 CASTSPRGGRGYTF TGTGCCAGCACTAGCCCTCGGGGGGGGCGAGGCTACACCTTC
NA TRBJ2-6 NA TRBV7-9 CASSWSRDEGANVLTF TGTGCCAGCAGCTGGAGCCGGGACGAGGGGGCCAACGTCCTGACTTTC
NA TRBJ1-4 NA TRBV5-5 CASSLIGNENEKLFF TGTGCCAGCAGCTTGATCGGAAACGAAAATGAAAAACTGTTTTTT
NA TRBJ2-5 NA TRBV14 CASSLWAGETQYF TGTGCCAGCAGCCTTTGGGCGGGAGAGACCCAGTACTTC
TRBD1 TRBJ1-1 NA TRBV7-9 CASSLDRVRTEAFF TGTGCCAGCAGCTTGGACAGGGTACGCACTGAAGCTTTCTTT
NA TRBJ2-7 NA TRBV11-2 CASSLGTLEDF TGTGCCAGCAGCTTAGGGACTTTGGAGGACTTC
NA TRBJ1-5 few TRBV16 CASSQSAGEEVGQPQHF TGTGCCAGCAGCCAATCGGCAGGAGAGGAAGTAGGACAGCCCCAGCATTTT
TRBD2 TRBJ2-2 once TRBV7-2 CASSSERGGWMDGELFF TGTGCCAGCAGCTCCGAGCGGGGGGGATGGATGGACGGGGAGCTGTTTTTT
TRBD1 TRBJ1-3 medium-sized TRBV7-9 CASSIPGTGQGGNTIYF TGTGCCAGCAGCATACCCGGGACAGGGCAAGGTGGAAACACCATATATTTT
NA TRBJ2-7 NA TRBV6-6 CASIRTPRTYEQYF TGTGCCAGCATTCGGACACCACGCACCTACGAGCAGTACTTC
NA TRBJ1-2 NA TRBV13 CASSPMGNRSNYGYTF TGTGCCAGCAGCCCAATGGGAAACAGGTCTAACTATGGCTACACCTTC
TRBD1 TRBJ2-7 NA TRBV5-1 CASAPGTGGYEQYF TGCGCCAGCGCCCCCGGGACAGGGGGCTACGAGCAGTACTTC
NA TRBJ2-3 NA TRBV7-6 CASSLVALGDTQYF TGTGCCAGCAGCCTCGTAGCGTTAGGAGATACGCAGTATTTT
TRBD1 TRBJ1-2 NA TRBV7-9 CASSRHRDRGVNGYTF TGTGCCAGCAGCCGACACCGGGACAGGGGAGTGAATGGCTACACCTTC
NA TRBJ2-1 once TRBV4-2 CASSQWGNNEQFF TGTGCCAGCAGCCAATGGGGAAACAATGAGCAGTTCTTC
NA TRBJ1-4 NA TRBV6-6 CASSFLSGEKNEKLFF TGTGCCAGCAGTTTCCTTTCGGGAGAGAAGAATGAAAAACTGTTTTTT
TRBD1 TRBJ1-2 NA TRBV27 CASSLSPGQGHYGYTF TGTGCCAGCAGTTTATCTCCCGGACAGGGACACTATGGCTACACCTTC
NA TRBJ2-3 NA TRBV4-2 CASSLQSRTSTSTDTQYF TGTGCCAGCAGCCTCCAATCGCGGACATCGACTTCCACAGATACGCAGTATTTT
TRBD2 TRBJ2-1 NA TRBV7-9 CASSQTGTSGDTLFNEQFF TGTGCCAGCAGCCAAACGGGGACTAGCGGGGACACACTCTTCAATGAGCAGTTCTTC
NA TRBJ1-1 few TRBV11-3 CASSFQGNTEAFF TGTGCCAGCAGCTTCCAGGGCAACACTGAAGCTTTCTTT
TRBD2 TRBJ2-1 NA TRBV29-1 CSGDLYNEQFF TGTAGCGGGGACCTCTACAATGAGCAGTTCTTC
NA TRBJ1-5 NA TRBV13 CASGKGNQPQHF TGTGCCAGCGGCAAGGGTAATCAGCCCCAGCATTTT
TRBD1 TRBJ2-7 NA TRBV19 CASSISGTGNEQYF TGTGCCAGTAGTATATCCGGGACAGGGAACGAGCAGTACTTC
TRBD2 TRBJ2-3 NA TRBV29-1 CSAGLAGVWDTQYF TGCAGCGCCGGACTAGCGGGGGTGTGGGATACGCAGTATTTT
NA TRBJ1-6 NA TRBV27 CASSSSVLRNSPLHF TGTGCCAGCAGTTCCTCGGTGTTGCGTAATTCACCCCTCCACTTT
NA TRBJ2-7 NA TRBV9 CASSVVGDPYEQYF TGTGCCAGCAGCGTAGTTGGGGACCCCTACGAGCAGTACTTC
NA TRBJ1-2 NA TRBV7-3 CASSLTPTGLGGYTF TGTGCCAGCAGCTTAACCCCTACAGGGTTGGGTGGCTACACCTTC
NA TRBJ2-5 NA TRBV9 CASSVVDRQETQYF TGTGCCAGCAGCGTAGTGGACAGACAAGAGACCCAGTACTTC
NA TRBJ1-1 NA TRBV10-2 CASTPGTEAFF TGCGCCAGCACCCCGGGCACTGAAGCTTTCTTT
NA TRBJ1-1 few TRBV7-6 CASSLAAREIAEAFF TGTGCCAGCAGCTTAGCAGCCAGGGAAATTGCTGAAGCTTTCTTT
NA TRBJ1-1 NA TRBV7-8 CASSPGGRARNIEAFF TGTGCCAGCAGCCCCGGAGGCAGGGCTAGGAATATTGAAGCTTTCTTT
TRBD1 TRBJ1-3 NA TRBV2 CASVGTGGHTIYF TGTGCCAGCGTGGGGACAGGGGGACACACCATATATTTT
NA TRBJ1-6 few TRBV27 CASSSGRNSPLHF TGTGCCAGCAGTTCAGGGAGGAATTCACCCCTCCACTTT
NA TRBJ2-7 once TRBV5-1 CASSYSYEQYF TGCGCCAGCAGCTACAGCTACGAGCAGTACTTC
NA TRBJ1-6 NA TRBV5-8 CASSLGYNSPLHF TGTGCCAGCAGCTTGGGGTATAATTCACCCCTCCACTTT
TRBD1 TRBJ2-7 NA TRBV27 CASSLSTQGLYEQYF TGTGCCAGCAGTTTATCCACACAGGGGCTCTACGAGCAGTACTTC
NA TRBJ1-5 NA TRBV2 CASSGGSSRNQPQHF TGTGCCAGCAGTGGGGGTAGTAGTCGCAATCAGCCCCAGCATTTT
NA TRBJ2-4 NA TRBV5-6 CASSLAGLGKNIQYF TGTGCCAGCAGCTTGGCGGGCTTGGGCAAAAACATTCAGTACTTC
NA TRBJ2-1 NA TRBV7-9 CASSPGWGQFF TGTGCCAGCAGCCCGGGGTGGGGGCAGTTCTTC
NA TRBJ2-5 NA TRBV10-3 CAISEEPSDETQYF TGTGCCATCAGTGAGGAGCCTAGCGACGAGACCCAGTACTTC